Below, one TCR beta chain is given with its context. The source of the sample is a study of cytomegalovirus exposure and HLA in healthy donors. Both 60 Vbeta primers and 13 Jbeta primers went into the PCR. Repertoires were generated with immunoSEQ multiplex PCR, while TCRdb's copy carries only in-frame clones and drops some. The sample has some 44,000 clones; roughly 90% are singletons. Material: PBMCs. The receptor's source is a woman aged 40 to 55 in good health and CMV-seropositive.

The CDR3 region has the DNA TGTGCCAGCAGTTACTCGAGGTCAGGGGGCGACGGCTACACCTTC. Translating it yields CASSYSRSGGDGYTF. The chain recombines TRBV6-6 with TRBJ1-2, with 8 nucleotides matching TRBD1. The CDR3 has 15 residues. V lost 0 bases to trimming and J lost 8 bases; unmatched junction nucleotides: 8. Per germline, CDR1 MNHNY and CDR2 SVGAGI (reference sequence).